These 15 T cell receptor beta chains were sequenced from one sample in a study of blood T cell repertoires in COVID-19. Some clones are missing from TCRdb's copy, which holds only in-frame ones; the method was immunoSEQ multiplex PCR. The data hold more than 100,000 clones, with about 87% observed a single time. The source material was peripheral blood. These receptors all come from a human donor in a cohort sampled during active or convalescent COVID-19.

V gene TRBV27 combines with J gene TRBJ2-1, with 10 bases lining up with TRBD1. CDR1 is MNHEY and CDR2 is SMNVEV in the germline V gene (reference sequence). Trimming cost V 4 bases and J 1 base; bases outside gene matches: 1. The length of the CDR3 is 15 residues. CDR3 in amino acids: CASSWGQGSYNEQFF. As DNA, the CDR3 is TGTGCCAGCAGTTGGGGACAGGGGTCCTACAATGAGCAGTTCTTC.

The chain links TRBV5-1 to TRBJ2-1, with no clear D. V dropped 0 bases and J dropped 8 bases, with 6 bases sitting between them. This CDR3 has 12 residues. The V gene's germline CDR1 is SGHRS and CDR2 YFSETQ. The CDR3 DNA reads as TGCGCCAGCAGCTTGGTCCCAGATGAGCAGTTCTTC. It codes for CASSLVPDEQFF.

The chain employs TRBV11-3 and TRBJ2-2; 7 bases align to TRBD2. CDR1 is SGHNT, CDR2 YENEEA, per germline. This CDR3 spans 15 amino acids. After removal of 5 bases from V and 4 bases from J, the junction contained 7 bases not matched to a gene. CDR3 loop: CASSLGGRSTGELFF. The CDR3 bases are TGTGCCAGCAGCCTGGGAGGGAGGAGCACCGGGGAGCTGTTTTTT.

This clone was counted only a few times. The gene calls are TRBV7-9 and TRBJ2-2, with 7 bases identical to TRBD1. The CDR3 is made up of 16 amino acids. Trimming at V came to 7 bases and at J to 6 bases, leaving 14 bases not matched to a gene. Germline loops: CDR1 SEHNR, CDR2 FQNEAQ (reference sequence). Written as DNA, the CDR3 is TGTGCCAGCACCTCAACTTGGACAGGAAGGGCCGGGGAGCTGTTTTTT. It yields the protein CASTSTWTGRAGELFF.

In its sample, this clone was seen a few times. V gene TRBV27 combines with J gene TRBJ2-7; D is possibly TRBD2 (5 bases). Germline CDR1 reads MNHEY; CDR2 reads SMNVEV (reference sequence). This CDR3 has 11 amino acids. V was clipped by 10 bases and J by 2 bases, with 9 bases between them. CDR3 protein: CATGLPYEQYF. Written as DNA, the CDR3 is TGTGCCACCGGACTCCCCTACGAGCAGTACTTC.

The chain joins TRBV7-2 to TRBJ2-7, with D maybe TRBD2 (5 bases). This CDR3 has 15 amino acids. Trimming took 0 bases from V and 7 from J, leaving 16 bases between them. The germline CDR1 and CDR2 sequences are SGHTA and FQGNSA. The CDR3 bases are TGTGCCAGCAGCTTAGCGTTCTCCCCCTCGGGAGAGCAGTACTTC. Its translation: CASSLAFSPSGEQYF.

The chain uses TRBV27 and TRBJ1-2; the match to TRBD1 covers 7 bases. CDR3 size: 13 residues. V lost 7 bases to trimming and J lost 8 bases; unmatched junction nucleotides: 10. Germline values: CDR1 MNHEY, CDR2 SMNVEV (reference sequence). This CDR3 is CASKAADRAGYTF. Written as DNA, the CDR3 is TGTGCCAGCAAAGCGGCCGACAGGGCCGGCTACACCTTC.

The chain carries TRBV3-1 (or the pseudogene TRBV3-2) and TRBJ2-3, with 10 bases that match TRBD2. The junction had 8 bases not matched to a gene; V was cut back by 0 bases and J by 5 bases. CDR3 length: 17 residues. CDR1 and CDR2 (germline): LGHDT, YNNKEL (reference sequence). The CDR3 DNA reads TGTGCCAGCAGCCAAGATTGGAGCGGGGGGGCGGTAGATACGCAGTATTTT. Amino acids: CASSQDWSGGAVDTQYF.

The V call is TRBV9, the J call TRBJ2-5, with a tentative D call TRBD2 (6 bases). CDR3 length equals 14 residues. CDR1 is SGDLS and CDR2 is YYNGEE in the germline V gene. Trimming left V 2 bases short and J 2 bases short, with 10 bases between. This chain's CDR3 is CASSVGGRQETQYF. CDR3 bases: TGTGCCAGCAGCGTGGGGGGTCGGCAAGAGACCCAGTACTTC.

V is TRBV19 and J is TRBJ2-5; D unclear. This CDR3 has 13 amino acids. The V gene lost 6 bases and the J gene lost 3 bases, with 11 bases spanning the gap. From germline, CDR1 is LNHDA and CDR2 SQIVND (reference sequence). In nucleotides, the CDR3 is TGTGCCAGTAGGTGGGCAGACGAAGAGACCCAGTACTTC. Translating it yields CASRWADEETQYF. The full variable domain, completed using reference TRBV19 and TRBJ2-5, is DGGITQSPKYLFRKEGQNVTLSCEQNLNHDAMYWYRQDPGQGLRLIYYSQIVNDFQKGDIAEGYSVSREKKESFPLTVTSAQKNPTAFYLCASRWADEETQYFGPGTRLLVL.

The chain links TRBV10-3 to TRBJ2-3; tentative D call: TRBD1 (6 bases). CDR1 is ENHRY, CDR2 SYGVKD, per germline. Trimming pared 6 bases from V and 4 bases from J, leaving 20 bases between. The CDR3 contains 16 residues. In DNA form, the CDR3 reads TGTGCCATCAGGGGACAACCTACGCTGGGGGCAGATACGCAGTATTTT. It encodes CAIRGQPTLGADTQYF.

The CDR3: CASSPGAPRTEAFF. CDR3 coding DNA: TGTGCCAGCAGTCCAGGGGCCCCAAGGACTGAAGCTTTCTTT. The chain employs TRBV6-6 and TRBJ1-1, with D perhaps matching TRBD1 (6 bases). The CDR3 contains 14 residues. Looked up from germline, CDR1 is MNHNY and CDR2 is SVGAGI (reference sequence). V lost 5 bases, J lost 5 bases, and 15 bases lay in between.

The genes are TRBV4-1 and TRBJ2-5, with 10 bases fitting TRBD1. Trimming took 0 bases from V and 6 from J; bases not matched to a gene: 7. The CDR3 is 16 amino acids. Germline CDR1 is MGHRA and CDR2 is YSYEKL. CDR3 residues: CASSQEETGGLKTQYF. The CDR3 DNA reads as TGCGCCAGCAGCCAAGAAGAGACAGGGGGCTTGAAGACCCAGTACTTC.

This clone appeared a few times. The CDR3 bases are TGTGCCAGCTCACCCCTCCGGGACAGTCACTACAATGAGCAGTTCTTC. Translated, it gives CASSPLRDSHYNEQFF. The gene calls are TRBV18 and TRBJ2-1; TRBD1 aligns across 7 bases. The V segment lost 3 bases and the J segment 3 bases; nucleotides outside the gene matches: 8. CDR3 length equals 16 residues. From germline, CDR1 is KGHSH and CDR2 LQKENI.

The genes are TRBV3-1 (or the pseudogene TRBV3-2) and TRBJ2-3, with D uncertain. CDR1 is LGHDT, CDR2 YNNKEL, per germline (reference sequence). V was cut by 0 bases and J by 5 bases, with 6 bases left in between. CDR3 length equals 13 residues. CDR3 in amino acids: CASSQDFGDTQYF. The CDR3 nucleotides read TGTGCCAGCAGCCAAGATTTCGGAGATACGCAGTATTTT.